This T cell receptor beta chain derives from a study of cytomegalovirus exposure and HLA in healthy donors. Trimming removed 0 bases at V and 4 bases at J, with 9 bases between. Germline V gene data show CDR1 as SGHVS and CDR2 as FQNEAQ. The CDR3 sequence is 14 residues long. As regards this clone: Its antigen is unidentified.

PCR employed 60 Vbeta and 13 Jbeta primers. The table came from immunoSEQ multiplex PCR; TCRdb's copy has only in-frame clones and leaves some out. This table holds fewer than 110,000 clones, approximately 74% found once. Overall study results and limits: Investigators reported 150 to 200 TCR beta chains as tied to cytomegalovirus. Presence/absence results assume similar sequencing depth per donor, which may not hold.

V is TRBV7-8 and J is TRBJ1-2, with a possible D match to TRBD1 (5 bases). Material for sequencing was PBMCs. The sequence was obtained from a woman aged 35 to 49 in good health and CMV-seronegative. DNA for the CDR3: TGTGCCAGCAGCTTAGCGCAGGGCAGCTATGGCTACACCTTC. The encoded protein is CASSLAQGSYGYTF.